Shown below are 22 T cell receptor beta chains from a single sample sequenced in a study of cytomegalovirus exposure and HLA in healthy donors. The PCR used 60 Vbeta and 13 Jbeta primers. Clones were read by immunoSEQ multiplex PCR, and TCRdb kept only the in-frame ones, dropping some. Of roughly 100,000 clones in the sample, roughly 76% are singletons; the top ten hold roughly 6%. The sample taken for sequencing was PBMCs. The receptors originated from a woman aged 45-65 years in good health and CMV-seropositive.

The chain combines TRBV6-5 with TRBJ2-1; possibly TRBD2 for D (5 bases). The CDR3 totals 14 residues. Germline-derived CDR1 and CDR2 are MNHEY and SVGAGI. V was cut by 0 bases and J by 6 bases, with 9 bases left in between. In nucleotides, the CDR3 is TGTGCCAGCAGTTACTCCGGGGAAAGCAATGAGCAGTTCTTC. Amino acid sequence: CASSYSGESNEQFF.

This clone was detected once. The DNA of the CDR3 is TGTGCCAGCAGCTTAGCGGCTCCTTCACCCCTCCACTTT. Its translation is CASSLAAPSPLHF. The chain employs TRBV7-2 and TRBJ1-6, with D uncertain. CDR1 is SGHTA and CDR2 is FQGNSA in the germline V gene. V lost 0 bases, J lost 9 bases, and 6 bases lay in between. The CDR3 runs 13 residues. Looking up the rest from reference TRBV7-2 and TRBJ1-6 gives the full variable domain: GAGVSQSPSNKVTEKGKDVELRCDPISGHTALYWYRQSLGQGLEFLIYFQGNSAPDKSGLPSDRFSAERTGGSVSTLTIQRTQQEDSAVYLCASSLAAPSPLHFGNGTRLTVT.

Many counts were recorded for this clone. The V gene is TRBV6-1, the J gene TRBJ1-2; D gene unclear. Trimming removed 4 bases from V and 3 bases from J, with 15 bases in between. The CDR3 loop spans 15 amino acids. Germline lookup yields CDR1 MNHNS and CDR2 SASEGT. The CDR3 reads CASSARMDSYYGYTF. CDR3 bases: TGTGCCAGCAGTGCCAGGATGGACTCCTACTATGGCTACACCTTC.

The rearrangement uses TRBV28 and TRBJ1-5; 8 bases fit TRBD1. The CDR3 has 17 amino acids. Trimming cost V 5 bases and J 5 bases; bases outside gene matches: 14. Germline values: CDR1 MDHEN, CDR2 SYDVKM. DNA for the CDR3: TGTGCCAGCAGTCCAACCTCGGACAGGGACCTCGATCAGCCCCAGCATTTT. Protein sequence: CASSPTSDRDLDQPQHF.

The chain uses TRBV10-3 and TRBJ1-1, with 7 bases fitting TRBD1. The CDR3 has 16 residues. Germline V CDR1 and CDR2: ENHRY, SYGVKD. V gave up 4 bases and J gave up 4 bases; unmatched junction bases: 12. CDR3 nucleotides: TGTGCCATCAGTGCCCCGTCGACAGGGCAGGTCACTGAAGCTTTCTTT. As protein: CAISAPSTGQVTEAFF.

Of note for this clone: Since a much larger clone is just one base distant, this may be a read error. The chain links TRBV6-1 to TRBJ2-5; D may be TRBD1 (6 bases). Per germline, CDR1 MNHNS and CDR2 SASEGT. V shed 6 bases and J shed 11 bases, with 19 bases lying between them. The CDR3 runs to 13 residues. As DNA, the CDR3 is TGTGCCAGCAGCCGGGACATCCGCCGGCGGCAGTACTTC. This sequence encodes CASSRDIRRRQYF.

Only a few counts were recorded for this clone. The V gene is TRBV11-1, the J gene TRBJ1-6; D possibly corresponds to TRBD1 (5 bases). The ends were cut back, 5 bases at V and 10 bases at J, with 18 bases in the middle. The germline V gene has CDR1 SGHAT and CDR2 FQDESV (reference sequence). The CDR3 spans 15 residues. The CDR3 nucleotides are TGTGCCAGCAGCGCCCTGACTCAGGGAGGATCACCCCTCCACTTT. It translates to CASSALTQGGSPLHF.

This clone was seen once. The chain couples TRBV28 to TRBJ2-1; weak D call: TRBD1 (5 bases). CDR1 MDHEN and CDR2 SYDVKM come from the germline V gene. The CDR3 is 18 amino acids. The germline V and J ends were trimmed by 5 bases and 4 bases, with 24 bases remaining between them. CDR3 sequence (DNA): TGTGCCAGCAGTACCTTTGTGGACACTCGTATACCTTACAATGAGCAGTTCTTC. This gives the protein CASSTFVDTRIPYNEQFF.

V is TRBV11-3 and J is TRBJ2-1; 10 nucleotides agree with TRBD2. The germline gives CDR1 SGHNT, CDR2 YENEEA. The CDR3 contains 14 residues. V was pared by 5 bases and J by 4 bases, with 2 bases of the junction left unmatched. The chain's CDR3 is CASSERGGYNEQFF. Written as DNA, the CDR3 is TGTGCCAGCAGCGAGCGGGGGGGGTACAATGAGCAGTTCTTC. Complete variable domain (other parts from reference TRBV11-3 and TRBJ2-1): EAGVVQSPRYKIIEKKQPVAFWCNPISGHNTLYWYLQNLGQGPELLIRYENEEAVDDSQLPKDRFSAERLKGVDSTLKIQPAELGDSAVYLCASSERGGYNEQFFGPGTRLTVL.

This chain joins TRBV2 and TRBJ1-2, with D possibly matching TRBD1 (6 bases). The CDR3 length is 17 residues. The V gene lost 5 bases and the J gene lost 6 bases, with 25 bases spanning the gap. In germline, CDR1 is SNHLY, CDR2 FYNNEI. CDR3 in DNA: TGTGCCAGCAGTTCTGACAGGATGGGGCGCTGGGGGCATGGCTACACCTTC. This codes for CASSSDRMGRWGHGYTF.

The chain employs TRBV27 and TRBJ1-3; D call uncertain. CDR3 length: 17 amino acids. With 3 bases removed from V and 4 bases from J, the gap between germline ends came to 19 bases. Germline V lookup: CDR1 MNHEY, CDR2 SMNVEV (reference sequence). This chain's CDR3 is CASSLFEGKVEGNTIYF. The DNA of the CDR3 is TGTGCCAGCAGTTTGTTTGAGGGAAAAGTGGAAGGAAACACCATATATTTT.

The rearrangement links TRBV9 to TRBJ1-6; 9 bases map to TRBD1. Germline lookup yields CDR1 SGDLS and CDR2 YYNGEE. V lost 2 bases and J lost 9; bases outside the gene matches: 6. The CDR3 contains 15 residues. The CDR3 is CASSVTGTGISPLHF. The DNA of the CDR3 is TGTGCCAGCAGCGTTACCGGGACAGGGATTTCACCCCTCCACTTT.

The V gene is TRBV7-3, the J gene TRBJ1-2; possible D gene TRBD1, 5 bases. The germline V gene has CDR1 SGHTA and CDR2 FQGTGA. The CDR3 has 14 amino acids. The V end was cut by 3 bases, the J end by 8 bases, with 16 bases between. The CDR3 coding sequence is TGTGCCAGCAGCTTCGACGGTAGGGGCGGCGGCTACACCTTC. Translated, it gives CASSFDGRGGGYTF.

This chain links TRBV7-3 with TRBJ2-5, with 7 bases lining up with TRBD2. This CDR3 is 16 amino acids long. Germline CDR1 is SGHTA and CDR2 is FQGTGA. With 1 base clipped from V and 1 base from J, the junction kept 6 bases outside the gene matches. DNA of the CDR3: TGTGCCAGCAGCTTAATCGGGCGGGGGACCCAAGAGACCCAGTACTTC. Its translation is CASSLIGRGTQETQYF.

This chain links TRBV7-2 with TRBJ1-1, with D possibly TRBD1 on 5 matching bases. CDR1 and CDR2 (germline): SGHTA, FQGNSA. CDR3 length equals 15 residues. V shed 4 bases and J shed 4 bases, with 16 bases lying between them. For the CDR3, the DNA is TGTGCCAGCAGCTCCGCACGGGGGTGGGCCACTGAAGCTTTCTTT. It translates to CASSSARGWATEAFF.

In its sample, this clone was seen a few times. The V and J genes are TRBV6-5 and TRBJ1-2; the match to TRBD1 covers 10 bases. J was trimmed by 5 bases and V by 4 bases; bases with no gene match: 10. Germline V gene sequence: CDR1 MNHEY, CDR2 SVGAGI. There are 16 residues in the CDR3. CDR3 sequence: CASSSPGQGLWYGYTF. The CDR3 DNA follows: TGTGCCAGCAGTTCCCCGGGACAGGGGCTATGGTATGGCTACACCTTC.

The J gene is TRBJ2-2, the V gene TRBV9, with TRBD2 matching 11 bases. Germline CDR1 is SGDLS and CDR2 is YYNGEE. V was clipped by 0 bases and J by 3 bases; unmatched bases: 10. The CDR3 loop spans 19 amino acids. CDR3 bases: TGTGCCAGCAGCGTAGAAGGTAGCGGGGGGGTTCGGTACACCGGGGAGCTGTTTTTT. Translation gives CASSVEGSGGVRYTGELFF.

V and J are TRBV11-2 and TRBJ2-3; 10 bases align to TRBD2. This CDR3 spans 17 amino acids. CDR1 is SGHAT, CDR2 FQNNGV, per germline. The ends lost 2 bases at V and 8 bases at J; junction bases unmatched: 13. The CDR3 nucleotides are TGTGCCAGCAGCTTATGGGGCAGCGGGGGGGCCTCGGGTACGCAGTATTTT. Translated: CASSLWGSGGASGTQYF.

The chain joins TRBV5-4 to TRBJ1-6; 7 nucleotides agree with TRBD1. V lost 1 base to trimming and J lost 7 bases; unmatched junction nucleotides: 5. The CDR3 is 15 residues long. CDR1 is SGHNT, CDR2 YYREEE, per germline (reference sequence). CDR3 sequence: CASSLTGAGNSPLHF. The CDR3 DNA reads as TGTGCCAGCAGCTTGACAGGGGCTGGGAATTCACCCCTCCACTTT.

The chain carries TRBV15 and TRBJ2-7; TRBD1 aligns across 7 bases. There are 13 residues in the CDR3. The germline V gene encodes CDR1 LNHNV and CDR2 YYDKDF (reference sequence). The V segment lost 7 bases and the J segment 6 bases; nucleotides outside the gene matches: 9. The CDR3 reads CATTPARGSEQYF. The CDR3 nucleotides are TGTGCCACCACCCCTGCCAGGGGGAGCGAGCAGTACTTC.

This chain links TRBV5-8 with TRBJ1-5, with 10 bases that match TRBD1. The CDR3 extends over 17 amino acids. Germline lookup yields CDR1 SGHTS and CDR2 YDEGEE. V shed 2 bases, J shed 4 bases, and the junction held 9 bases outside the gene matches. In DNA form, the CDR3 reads TGTGCCAGCAGCTTTCACATGGCGGGACAGGGGAATCAGCCCCAGCATTTT. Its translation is CASSFHMAGQGNQPQHF.

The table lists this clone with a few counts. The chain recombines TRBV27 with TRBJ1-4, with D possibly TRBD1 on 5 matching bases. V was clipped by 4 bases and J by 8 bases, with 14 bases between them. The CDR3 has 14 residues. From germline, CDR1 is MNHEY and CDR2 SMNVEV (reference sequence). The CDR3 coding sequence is TGTGCCAGCAGTTCTCGGGGGGAAGGAGAAAAACTGTTTTTT. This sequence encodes CASSSRGEGEKLFF.